A single sample is the source of the 9 T cell receptor beta chains below, sequenced in a study of identical twins. TCRdb fed the 5' RACE reads into MiXCR, producing one record per CDR3 protein. The repertoire holds a few hundred thousand distinct CDR3 sequences, with 9.6% as singletons. These data are also associated with another study on yellow fever vaccine responses in identical twins.

Material: PBMCs. These receptors came from a woman between 18 and 29 years old in good health.

This clonotype was picked up a small number of times. The rearrangement joins TRBV24-1 to TRBJ2-1; the D gene is possibly TRBD2 (7 bases). Trimming cost V 5 bases and J 6 bases, with 19 bases left between them. The CDR3 has 16 amino acids. Germline lookup yields CDR1 KGHDR and CDR2 SFDVKD. The CDR3 region has the DNA TGTGCCACCAGTGGGTCTCCGGCGGGGGCTATCAATGAGCAGTTCTTC. Amino acid sequence: CATSGSPAGAINEQFF.

This clonotype was observed at least ten times. The CDR3, as DNA: TGTGCCAGCAGCTTGGGGACAGGGATTTACGAGCAGTACTTC. As protein: CASSLGTGIYEQYF. The J gene is TRBJ2-7, the V gene TRBV5-5; 8 nucleotides match TRBD1. The CDR3 loop spans 14 amino acids. V was pared by 0 bases and J by 4 bases, with 3 bases of the junction left unmatched. Looked up from germline, CDR1 is SGHKS and CDR2 is YYEKEE (reference sequence).

This clonotype turned up a few times. As the CDR3 is not closed by the conserved phenylalanine or tryptophan, this likely results from a read error. The rearrangement links TRBV20-1 to TRBJ2-3; D gene unclear. CDR3 length: 13 amino acids. V was clipped by 4 bases and J by 2 bases, with 10 bases between them. In germline, CDR1 is DFQATT, CDR2 SNEGSKA (reference sequence). CDR3 protein: CSATRGPTDTQYS. As DNA, the CDR3 is TGCAGTGCTACCCGTGGGCCCACAGATACGCAGTATTCT.

V is TRBV29-1 and J is TRBJ1-2, with D perhaps matching TRBD1 (5 bases). Deletions cut 8 bases from V and 4 bases from J, with 14 bases between. This CDR3 is built from 12 residues. Germline-derived CDR1 and CDR2 are SQVTM and ANQGSEA. CDR3 sequence: CSTDEGLYGYTF. CDR3 DNA sequence: TGCAGCACTGACGAGGGGCTCTATGGCTACACCTTC.

This clonotype was recorded at least ten times. This chain uses TRBV12-3 or TRBV12-4 with TRBJ2-7; D unresolved. This CDR3 spans 13 amino acids. V was cut by 1 base and J by 5 bases, with 9 bases left in between. The CDR3 bases are TGTGCCAGCAGTTTAGGGAACACCAACGAGCAGTACTTC. This gives the protein CASSLGNTNEQYF.

This clonotype was counted many times. The chain couples TRBV6-2 or TRBV6-3 to TRBJ2-1, with 7 positions matching TRBD2. Germline V CDR1 and CDR2: MNHEY, SVGEGT. There are 14 residues in the CDR3. The V and J ends lost 4 bases and 9 bases, in that order; junction bases with no gene match: 9. The CDR3 DNA sequence: TGTGCCAGCAGTTCCCTTTCGGGGAGGGCTGAGCAGTTCTTC. It translates to CASSSLSGRAEQFF.

The chain has TRBV27 and TRBJ2-7, with a tentative D call TRBD2 (6 bases). The length of the CDR3 is 11 residues. Germline-derived CDR1 and CDR2 are MNHEY and SMNVEV (reference sequence). Trimming removed 11 bases at V and 2 bases at J, with 10 bases between. In nucleotides, the CDR3 is TGTGCCCTGGGGGGAGCCTACGAGCAGTACTTC. Its translation is CALGGAYEQYF.

At least ten counts were recorded for this clonotype. For the CDR3, the DNA is TGTGCCAGCAGCCTCACTTCGACAGGGGGCTCCAGAGAGCAGTACTTC. Translated, it gives CASSLTSTGGSREQYF. This chain connects TRBV12-3 or TRBV12-4 to TRBJ2-7, with 10 bases identical to TRBD1. V lost 6 bases and J lost 7; bases outside the gene matches: 15. This CDR3 has 16 residues.

At least ten counts were recorded for this clonotype. V is TRBV20-1 and J is TRBJ1-5; no clear D. This CDR3 is 11 amino acids long. Trimming left V 6 bases short and J 7 bases short, with 10 bases between. The V gene's germline CDR1 is DFQATT and CDR2 SNEGSKA (reference sequence). The CDR3 nucleotides read TGCAGTGCCCCTCTGGGACAGCCCCAGCATTTT. Its protein is CSAPLGQPQHF.